This entry describes one TCR beta chain. Its antigen is not known. The junction had 11 bases not matched to a gene; V was cut back by 8 bases and J by 7 bases. From germline, CDR1 is GTSNPN and CDR2 SVGIG (reference sequence). The CDR3 consists of 12 residues. Clones were sequenced by immunoSEQ multiplex PCR, and TCRdb holds only the in-frame ones, with some missing. This sample yields about 160,000 clones, of which around 87% are seen a single time; around 4.4% belongs to the top ten. The data were obtained in a study of T cell responses to AZD1222 COVID-19 vaccine. Notes on the study in general: Clonal diversity was possibly underestimated, and white British individuals and females predominated among donors. Researchers took repertoire samples only after the peak T cell response had come. At study baseline, merely a handful of AZD1222 recipients were seropositive.

Second-dose groups at about 4 or about 12 weeks were pooled. The sample here was peripheral blood, taken 28 days after the second AZD1222 dose. The rearrangement links TRBV30 to TRBJ2-7, with 7 nucleotides matching TRBD2. The source of this sequence is an adult who received the AZD1222 COVID-19 vaccine. CDR3 loop: CAARAGVGEQYF. CDR3 in DNA: TGTGCCGCACGCGCGGGGGTAGGGGAGCAGTACTTC.